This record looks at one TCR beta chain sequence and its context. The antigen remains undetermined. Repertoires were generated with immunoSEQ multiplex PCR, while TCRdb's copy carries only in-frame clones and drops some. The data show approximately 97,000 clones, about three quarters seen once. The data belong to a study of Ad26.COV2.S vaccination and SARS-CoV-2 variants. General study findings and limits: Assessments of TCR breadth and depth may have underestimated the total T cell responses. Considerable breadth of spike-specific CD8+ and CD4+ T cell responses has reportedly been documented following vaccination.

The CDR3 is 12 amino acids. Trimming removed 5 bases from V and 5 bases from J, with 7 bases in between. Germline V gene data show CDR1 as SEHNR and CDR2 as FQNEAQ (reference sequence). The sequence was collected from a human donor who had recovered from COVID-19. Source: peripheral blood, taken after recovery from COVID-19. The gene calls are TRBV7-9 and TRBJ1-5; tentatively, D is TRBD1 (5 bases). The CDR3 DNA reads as TGTGCCAGCAGCCGGGGGGATCAGCCCCAGCATTTT. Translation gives CASSRGDQPQHF.